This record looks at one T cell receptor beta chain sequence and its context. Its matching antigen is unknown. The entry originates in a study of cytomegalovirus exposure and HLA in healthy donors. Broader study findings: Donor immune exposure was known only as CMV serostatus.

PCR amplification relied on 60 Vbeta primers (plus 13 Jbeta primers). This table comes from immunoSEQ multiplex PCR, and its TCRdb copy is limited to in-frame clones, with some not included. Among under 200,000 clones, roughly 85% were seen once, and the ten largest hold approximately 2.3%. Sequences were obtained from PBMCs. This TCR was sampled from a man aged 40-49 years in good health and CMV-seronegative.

The CDR3, as DNA: TGTGCCAGCAGCCCCGGTCAGGGCGGGAAAAACACTGAAGCTTTCTTT. This codes for CASSPGQGGKNTEAFF. This sequence joins TRBV6-4 and TRBJ1-1; possible D gene TRBD1, 5 bases. Germline assignment: CDR1 MRHNA and CDR2 SNTAGT. V lost 6 bases to trimming and J lost 2 bases, with 19 bases between them. The CDR3 consists of 16 residues.